The rows below give T cell receptor beta chains drawn from one sample of a study of T cell responses to AZD1222 COVID-19 vaccine. The assay was immunoSEQ multiplex PCR, and TCRdb's table has in-frame clones only and misses some. In the table there are about 120,000 clones, about 89% of which are singletons. This specimen consisted of peripheral blood, obtained on day 0 of AZD1222 vaccination. Receptors originate from an adult in good health. Each CDR3 is given with its conserved first and last residue. The D gene is left open where the match is weak. Clone size is not always given. Where it is, it says once, few, many or a class for expanded clones.

j_gene,d_gene,abundance,v_gene,CDR3aa,CDR3nt
TRBJ2-7,.,.,TRBV7-8,CASSLEGGFYEQYF,TGTGCCAGCAGCTTAGAGGGCGGATTCTACGAGCAGTACTTC
TRBJ2-1,.,.,TRBV28,CASSPTYNEQFF,TGTGCCAGCAGTCCAACGTACAATGAGCAGTTCTTC
TRBJ2-7,TRBD2,.,TRBV3-1/TRBV3-2,CASSQEGRANSYEQYF,TGTGCCAGCAGCCAAGAGGGGAGGGCCAATTCCTACGAGCAGTACTTC
TRBJ1-3,.,.,TRBV19,CASSIGESFSGNTIYF,TGTGCCAGTAGTATAGGGGAGAGCTTCTCTGGAAACACCATATATTTT
TRBJ1-2,.,.,TRBV19,CASSSSTGYGYTF,TGTGCCAGTAGTTCTTCGACAGGATATGGCTACACCTTC
TRBJ2-1,.,.,TRBV11-2,CASSLGRFENEQFF,TGTGCCAGCAGCTTAGGCCGATTTGAGAATGAGCAGTTCTTC
TRBJ2-5,TRBD2,once,TRBV20-1,CSASTPGLAGEETQYF,TGCAGTGCTAGTACACCGGGACTAGCGGGAGAAGAGACCCAGTACTTC
TRBJ2-1,TRBD2,.,TRBV27,CASSWTSGRTFEQFF,TGTGCCAGCAGTTGGACTAGCGGGAGGACGTTTGAGCAGTTCTTC
TRBJ1-1,.,.,TRBV11-3,CASSSQAGRRGTEAFF,TGTGCCAGCAGCTCCCAAGCGGGGCGCCGGGGCACTGAAGCTTTCTTT
TRBJ1-2,.,once,TRBV2,CASSDGYGYTF,TGTGCCAGCAGTGACGGATATGGCTACACCTTC
TRBJ2-3,.,.,TRBV4-1,CASSLGIRDWGDTQYF,TGCGCCAGCAGCCTCGGGATAAGGGACTGGGGAGATACGCAGTATTTT
TRBJ2-3,TRBD2,.,TRBV7-3,CASSPLAGVGTDTQYF,TGTGCCAGCAGCCCACTAGCGGGAGTGGGCACAGATACGCAGTATTTT
TRBJ2-7,.,.,TRBV28,CASSIQANEQYF,TGTGCCAGCAGCATACAGGCTAACGAGCAGTACTTC
TRBJ2-7,.,.,TRBV27,CASSLLALPTYEQYF,TGTGCCAGCAGTTTATTAGCTCTACCGACCTACGAGCAGTACTTC
TRBJ2-5,.,.,TRBV2,CASSPDNQETQYF,TGTGCCAGCAGCCCGGACAACCAAGAGACCCAGTACTTC
TRBJ2-7,TRBD1,once,TRBV5-1,CASSSTGTEFGNF,TGCGCCAGCAGCTCAACCGGGACAGAGTTTGGGAACTTC
TRBJ1-5,.,.,TRBV27,CASSLQGFNQPQHF,TGTGCCAGCAGTCTACAGGGTTTTAATCAGCCCCAGCATTTT
TRBJ2-2,.,.,TRBV5-4,CASKYRGGDTGELFF,TGTGCCAGCAAATACAGGGGGGGAGACACCGGGGAGCTGTTTTTT
TRBJ2-3,.,.,TRBV7-3,CASSPSGGLDTQYF,TGTGCCAGCAGCCCCTCCGGCGGGTTGGATACGCAGTATTTT
TRBJ2-7,.,.,TRBV15,CATSRETGEGGEQYF,TGTGCCACCAGCAGAGAGACGGGTGAAGGTGGCGAGCAGTACTTC
TRBJ2-7,.,few,TRBV21-1,CASSKALGQGARAYEQYF,TGTGCCAGCAGCAAAGCCCTTGGGCAGGGGGCCAGGGCCTACGAGCAGTACTTC
TRBJ1-6,.,.,TRBV3-1/TRBV3-2,CASSQGVSYNSPLHF,TGTGCCAGCAGCCAAGGGGTGTCCTATAATTCACCCCTCCACTTT
TRBJ2-5,TRBD1,.,TRBV28,CASTPDRGGETQYF,TGTGCCAGCACCCCGGACAGGGGGGGTGAGACCCAGTACTTC
TRBJ1-5,.,.,TRBV28,CASSWHNSNQPQHF,TGTGCCAGCAGTTGGCATAATAGCAATCAGCCCCAGCATTTT
TRBJ1-6,TRBD1,once,TRBV28,CASSGGWDRHNSPLHF,TGTGCCAGCAGTGGGGGATGGGACAGGCATAATTCACCCCTCCACTTT
TRBJ1-5,.,few,TRBV18,CASSPGRDQPQHF,TGTGCCAGCTCACCAGGCAGGGATCAGCCCCAGCATTTT
TRBJ2-5,.,.,TRBV5-5,CASSFHQSGSYQETQYF,TGTGCCAGCAGCTTTCACCAGAGCGGATCGTACCAAGAGACCCAGTACTTC
TRBJ2-7,TRBD2,.,TRBV9,CASSPRLAEGDEQYF,TGTGCCAGCAGCCCAAGACTAGCGGAGGGAGACGAGCAGTACTTC
TRBJ2-1,TRBD1,.,TRBV12-3/TRBV12-4,CASKYGQVNEFF,TGTGCCAGCAAGTATGGACAGGTTAATGAGTTCTTC
TRBJ2-1,.,.,TRBV11-3,CASSFSGVNEQFF,TGTGCCAGCAGCTTCTCCGGCGTGAATGAGCAGTTCTTC
TRBJ1-6,.,.,TRBV27,CASSPRQSLSYNSPLHF,TGTGCCAGCAGTCCCCGACAGTCCCTCTCCTATAATTCACCCCTCCACTTT
TRBJ2-7,.,.,TRBV5-1,CASSFGSGLRAGEQYF,TGCGCCAGCAGCTTTGGATCGGGGTTGAGAGCAGGAGAGCAGTACTTC
TRBJ2-1,.,.,TRBV12-3/TRBV12-4,CASSTDRFNEQFF,TGTGCCAGCAGCACGGACCGATTCAATGAGCAGTTCTTC
TRBJ1-3,TRBD1,.,TRBV5-1,CASSSWTGSGNTIYF,TGCGCCAGCAGCTCATGGACAGGGTCTGGAAACACCATATATTTT
TRBJ1-6,.,.,TRBV7-9,CASSLSGGPRGSPLHF,TGTGCCAGCAGCTTATCTGGCGGCCCGAGGGGATCACCCCTCCACTTT